Detailed here is one T cell receptor (beta chain). This entry comes from a study of blood T cell repertoires in COVID-19. For the study at large: PBMCs, B-cell-depleted T cells, or T cells were the source of the cDNA or gDNA that made up the material.

A Seattle source enrolled patients during active infection and followed them longitudinally. This CDR3 has 13 amino acids. From germline, CDR1 is SGHTA and CDR2 FQGNSA. Trimming left V 3 bases short and J 6 bases short, with 9 bases between. Only in-frame clones appear in the TCRdb table, and some are missing; sequencing was by immunoSEQ multiplex PCR. The repertoire has 50,000 to 75,000 clones, around 80% of them found once; the top ten carry 14%. The receptor's source is a man aged 55 to 70 with COVID-19, enrolled during active disease. The J gene is TRBJ2-1, the V gene TRBV7-2; no definite D call. Sample: peripheral blood. The CDR3 loop reads CASSFPVPNEQFF. As DNA, the CDR3 is TGTGCCAGCAGCTTCCCCGTCCCCAATGAGCAGTTCTTC.